Presented here are 26 T cell receptor beta chains from one specimen sequenced in a study of HIV-infected children after antiretroviral therapy interruption. Treatment specified: PENTA 11 planned treatment interruption arm or continuous ART arm. A 3' RACE protocol on RNA, with unique molecular identifiers, produced the TCR library. TCRdb reprocessed the 3' RACE reads with MiXCR, giving one entry per CDR3 protein. The sample gives fewer than 45,000 distinct CDR3 sequences, just over 6.5% of which show up once; just under 1% is in the top ten. This specimen consisted of CD45RA+ CD4+ T cells from PBMCs, pooled from several time points, obtained from a donor given antiretroviral therapy, either interrupted or continuous. Subset here: naive CD4+ CD45RA+ CD45RO- T cells. The receptors were sampled from a pool of human donors with HIV.

This clonotype is deemed medium-sized. Here the CDR3 reads CASSPGLAGDYASTDTQYF. The CDR3 coding sequence is TGTGCCAGCAGCCCCGGACTAGCGGGGGACTACGCAAGCACAGATACGCAGTATTTT. The chain recombines TRBV11-3 with TRBJ2-3; 13 bases are shared with TRBD2. CDR3 length: 19 amino acids. Germline values: CDR1 SGHNT, CDR2 YENEEA. Trimming took 5 bases from V and 0 from J; bases not matched to a gene: 11.

The sample holds many counts of this clonotype. The genes are TRBV11-2 and TRBJ2-3; D is uncertain. This CDR3 contains 13 residues. Germline V gene lookup returns CDR1 SGHAT and CDR2 FQNNGV. Trimming took 6 bases from V and 3 from J, leaving 10 bases between them. The CDR3 here is CASRPIGTDTQYF. CDR3 DNA: TGTGCCAGCAGACCTATTGGAACAGATACGCAGTATTTT.

At least ten counts were recorded for this clonotype. The rearrangement links TRBV4-2 to TRBJ2-7; D unresolved. The CDR3 runs 12 residues. Germline CDR1 and CDR2: LGHNA and YNFKEQ. V lost 0 bases to trimming and J lost 10 bases, with 10 bases between them. The CDR3 sequence is CASSQDGYEQYF. The CDR3 DNA reads as TGTGCCAGCAGCCAAGACGGCTATGAACAGTACTTC.

The table lists this clonotype with many counts. The chain is built from TRBV4-2 and TRBJ2-5; D unresolved. The CDR3 contains 14 residues. The ends were cut back, 0 bases at V and 3 bases at J, with 8 bases in the middle. CDR1 and CDR2 (germline): LGHNA, YNFKEQ. This CDR3 is CASSQDYTEETQYF. CDR3 DNA sequence: TGTGCCAGCAGCCAAGATTACACTGAAGAGACCCAGTACTTC.

This clonotype was counted at least ten times. The CDR3 region has the DNA TGTGCCAGCAGCTTATTCCGATCGGGGGGGCACGCAGCTGAAGCTTTCTTT. This translates into CASSLFRSGGHAAEAFF. The chain combines TRBV11-2 with TRBJ1-1; possible D gene TRBD1, 6 bases. The CDR3 extends over 17 amino acids. Trimming stripped 2 bases from V and 6 bases from J, with 22 bases between. The germline V gene encodes CDR1 SGHAT and CDR2 FQNNGV. Drawing the rest from reference TRBV11-2 and TRBJ1-1, the complete variable domain is EAGVAQSPRYKIIEKRQSVAFWCNPISGHATLYWYQQILGQGPKLLIQFQNNGVVDDSQLPKDRFSAERLKGVDSTLKIQPAKLEDSAVYLCASSLFRSGGHAAEAFFGQGTRLTVV.

Only a few counts were recorded for this clonotype. The CDR3 loop reads CSASRQGYTGELFF. The DNA for the CDR3 is TGCAGTGCTAGTAGACAGGGATACACCGGGGAGCTGTTTTTT. The chain uses TRBV20-1 and TRBJ2-2; 7 bases fit TRBD1. V lost 3 bases and J lost 3; bases outside the gene matches: 4. Per germline, CDR1 DFQATT and CDR2 SNEGSKA (reference sequence). The CDR3 sequence is 14 residues long.

There are many counts of this clonotype. The chain has TRBV28 and TRBJ2-7; 9 bases agree with TRBD1. This CDR3 spans 15 amino acids. V gave up 7 bases and J gave up 4 bases; unmatched junction bases: 11. Germline V gene lookup returns CDR1 MDHEN and CDR2 SYDVKM. As DNA, the CDR3 is TGTGCCAGCACCTCGCCTCGACAGGGGGATTACGAGCAGTACTTC. Its translation: CASTSPRQGDYEQYF.

This clonotype was recorded many times. The chain recombines TRBV12-3 or TRBV12-4 with TRBJ1-3; D unresolved. There are 10 residues in the CDR3. Trimming left V 2 bases short and J 7 bases short, with 0 bases between. In nucleotides, the CDR3 is TGTGCCAGCAGTTTAAACACCATATATTTT. Translated: CASSLNTIYF.

The chain is built from TRBV2 and TRBJ2-1, with 10 positions matching TRBD2. The CDR3 is 17 residues long. The V gene's germline CDR1 is SNHLY and CDR2 FYNNEI. The junction had 15 bases not matched to a gene; V was cut back by 5 bases and J by 8 bases. CDR3 protein: CASSWRSSGSGGDEQFF. The CDR3 DNA is TGTGCCAGCAGTTGGCGCTCTAGCGGGAGCGGGGGCGATGAGCAGTTCTTC.

This clonotype was found many times. V gene TRBV11-2 combines with J gene TRBJ2-5; no reliable D call. The CDR3 is 13 amino acids. Trimming removed 3 bases at V and 0 bases at J, with 5 bases between. The germline V gene encodes CDR1 SGHAT and CDR2 FQNNGV. For the CDR3, the DNA is TGTGCCAGCAGCTTCGGGTACCAAGAGACCCAGTACTTC. Protein sequence: CASSFGYQETQYF.

The J gene is TRBJ2-7, the V gene TRBV28; 9 bases line up with TRBD2. Germline V gene lookup returns CDR1 MDHEN and CDR2 SYDVKM. There are 12 residues in the CDR3. The V and J ends lost 8 bases and 3 bases, in that order; junction bases with no gene match: 2. The CDR3 is CASQLAGYEQYF. The CDR3 nucleotides are TGTGCCAGCCAACTAGCGGGCTACGAGCAGTACTTC.

The genes are TRBV14 and TRBJ2-4, with D uncertain. The CDR3 loop spans 16 amino acids. Germline loops: CDR1 SGHDN, CDR2 FVKESK. Trimming left V 4 bases short and J 3 bases short, with 16 bases between. In DNA form, the CDR3 reads TGTGCCAGCAGCCTACAGAGTTCCCTTGGCAAAAACATTCAGTACTTC. It is translated as CASSLQSSLGKNIQYF.

This clonotype was counted many times. The rearrangement joins TRBV20-1 to TRBJ2-7, with unresolved D. The germline V and J ends were trimmed by 3 bases and 3 bases, with 15 bases remaining between them. Germline V gives CDR1 DFQATT, CDR2 SNEGSKA (reference sequence). The CDR3 has 14 residues. CDR3 sequence reads: CSARAAGVRYEQYF. The CDR3 DNA reads as TGCAGTGCTAGGGCTGCAGGAGTCCGCTACGAGCAGTACTTC.

This clonotype has a count of ten or more. The chain joins TRBV6-6 to TRBJ2-1; perhaps D is TRBD1 or TRBD2 (6 bases each). Trimming took 2 bases from V and 9 from J, leaving 11 bases between them. The length of the CDR3 is 13 residues. Germline V gives CDR1 MNHNY, CDR2 SVGAGI (reference sequence). The CDR3 sequence is CASSYPKGGEQFF. As DNA, the CDR3 is TGTGCCAGCAGTTACCCCAAGGGGGGTGAGCAGTTCTTC.

The genes are TRBV20-1 and TRBJ2-3, with D hard to call. The CDR3 is made up of 16 amino acids. Germline CDR1 DFQATT, CDR2 SNEGSKA (reference sequence). Trimming pared 1 base from V and 0 bases from J, leaving 14 bases between. The CDR3 is CSARALRRISTDTQYF. CDR3 coding DNA: TGCAGTGCTAGAGCCTTACGCCGGATTAGCACAGATACGCAGTATTTT.

This clonotype has ten or more counts. The V and J genes are TRBV6-2 or TRBV6-3 and TRBJ1-5, with unresolved D. From germline, CDR1 is MNHEY and CDR2 SVGEGT. This CDR3 region has 15 residues. Trimming took off 6 bases at V and 5 bases at J, with 17 bases between the two ends. CDR3 sequence: CASSRQQTTHQPQHF. In DNA, the CDR3 is TGTGCCAGCAGCCGTCAACAGACAACTCATCAGCCCCAGCATTTT.

This clonotype showed up many times. The chain employs TRBV11-2 and TRBJ2-7; 12 positions agree with TRBD2. Trimming took 1 base from V and 6 from J; bases not matched to a gene: 7. Germline V lookup: CDR1 SGHAT, CDR2 FQNNGV. The CDR3 length is 16 residues. The CDR3 sequence: CASSLALTSGRVEQYF. The CDR3 DNA is TGTGCCAGCAGCTTAGCTTTGACTAGCGGGAGAGTCGAGCAGTACTTC.

This clonotype was seen many times. This chain connects TRBV27 to TRBJ1-6; D is unresolved. CDR1 and CDR2 (germline): MNHEY, SMNVEV (reference sequence). Trimming took off 3 bases at V and 9 bases at J, with 12 bases between the two ends. The CDR3 totals 14 residues. As DNA, the CDR3 is TGTGCCAGCAGTTTCCTGGTCGAAGGTTCACCCCTCCACTTT. Translating gives CASSFLVEGSPLHF.

This sequence joins TRBV12-3 or TRBV12-4 and TRBJ2-3; D is perhaps TRBD1 (6 bases). V lost 7 bases to trimming and J lost 2 bases, with 22 bases between them. The CDR3 covers 17 residues. The CDR3 sequence: CASTLSLRGESTDTQYF. The CDR3 region has the DNA TGTGCCAGCACCCTATCGCTCAGGGGCGAGTCCACAGATACGCAGTATTTT.

This clonotype was seen only a few times. V usage is TRBV12-3 or TRBV12-4 and J usage is TRBJ2-2; D unclear. V gave up 3 bases and J gave up 7 bases, with 9 bases separating them. This CDR3 is built from 13 residues. CDR3 region: CASSFGEVGELFF. The CDR3 bases are TGTGCCAGCAGTTTTGGGGAAGTCGGGGAGCTGTTTTTT.

Many counts were recorded for this clonotype. Lacking the conserved final phenylalanine or tryptophan, this CDR3 likely reflects a read error. The DNA is left out, because the CDR3 cannot be placed on it with certainty; the CDR3 is given as TCRdb lists it. V usage is TRBV23-1 and J usage is TRBJ2-7; the table's D call, TRBD2, was not checked against the DNA. TRBV23-1 is treated as an ORF (open reading frame) with a function not yet certain. The CDR3 length is 9 residues, termini included. This CDR3 is CASSRPYRQ.

This clonotype has at least ten counts. For the CDR3, the DNA is TGCAGCGTTGAAGAGGTTACCGCTCAAGCTTTCTTT. Protein: CSVEEVTAQAFF. The chain combines TRBV29-1 with TRBJ1-1, with D unclear. The ends were cut back, 0 bases at V and 9 bases at J, with 11 bases in the middle. CDR3 length equals 12 residues. The germline CDR1 and CDR2 sequences are SQVTM and ANQGSEA.

This clonotype was counted at least ten times. This chain uses TRBV4-1 with TRBJ2-2; 9 positions agree with TRBD1. Germline trimming cut 1 base from V and 6 bases from J; bases unmatched to any gene: 15. The CDR3 sequence is 19 residues long. Germline CDR1 reads MGHRA; CDR2 reads YSYEKL. This chain's CDR3 is CASSQGVLGQGINAGELFF. The CDR3 DNA sequence: TGCGCCAGCAGCCAAGGTGTTCTCGGACAGGGGATTAACGCCGGGGAGCTGTTTTTT.

This clonotype was counted many times. This chain joins TRBV25-1 and TRBJ2-3; D assignment may be TRBD1 or TRBD2 (5 bases each). This CDR3 comprises 16 residues. Germline CDR1 MGHDK, CDR2 SYGVNS. V was trimmed by 3 bases and J by 5 bases, leaving 18 bases between them. CDR3 region: CASSDGGPGQRDTQYF. CDR3 nucleotide sequence: TGTGCCAGCAGTGATGGAGGACCGGGGCAAAGAGATACGCAGTATTTT.

This clonotype was counted ten times or more. The V call is TRBV7-2, the J call TRBJ1-5, with 7 bases matching TRBD1. Germline V gene lookup returns CDR1 SGHTA and CDR2 FQGNSA. Trimming cost V 5 bases and J 4 bases; bases outside gene matches: 11. There are 16 residues in the CDR3. CDR3: CASSPGPTGRNQPQHF. The DNA for the CDR3 is TGTGCCAGCAGCCCCGGGCCGACAGGGAGAAATCAGCCCCAGCATTTT.

Ten or more counts support this clonotype. The chain couples TRBV5-1 to TRBJ1-2; D may be TRBD1 (5 bases). Germline V CDR1 and CDR2: SGHRS, YFSETQ. CDR3 size: 15 residues. The V gene lost 2 bases and the J gene lost 2 bases, with 13 bases spanning the gap. The CDR3 coding sequence is TGCGCCAGCAGCTTAGCGGGGCCCTTCAACTATGGCTACACCTTC. As protein: CASSLAGPFNYGYTF.